This T cell receptor (beta chain) was sequenced in a study of blood T cell repertoires in COVID-19. This clone came up a few times. In the study's own analysis: Amplified reference gene primers provided the basis for estimating nucleated cell counts. Profiled with immunoSEQ multiplex PCR; TCRdb holds only in-frame clones, not every one. For V, J and clone size, that table is used; D and trimming come from the DNA. The data show some 42,000 clones, approximately 90% seen once. The sequencing input was peripheral blood. The TCR originated in a man aged 30-40 years with active or convalescent COVID-19.

The CDR3 region is CASSFQGAGYGYTF. For the CDR3, the DNA is TGTGCCAGCAGTTTCCAGGGGGCGGGCTATGGCTACACCTTC. V and J are TRBV27 and TRBJ1-2, with TRBD1 identical over 8 bases. Trimming cost V 3 bases and J 4 bases; bases outside gene matches: 4. The CDR3 sequence is 14 residues long. The germline V gene has CDR1 MNHEY and CDR2 SMNVEV (reference sequence).